Listed here is a single T cell receptor beta chain. Its antigen is not yet known. Base qualities are not provided; no much larger clone lies one nucleotide away. TCRbeta CDR3 regions were amplified from genomic DNA by means of the immunoSEQ Assay, a bias-controlled multiplex PCR. As for the authors' bioinformatics: The number of nucleated cells in each sample was estimated by amplification of reference gene primers within the assay. To quantify the absolute abundance of each unique TCRbeta CDR3 rearrangement, sequence reads were collapsed and filtered. For each sample, productive Simpson clonality was calculated as the square root of Simpson's diversity index over productive rearrangements. The clones in this table, taken by TCRdb from immuneACCESS, are in-frame only. Not every clone is retained; where verified, under half of the shortfall comes from an unresolved V gene, and the cause of the rest is unknown. Clone size and the V and J calls come from that table; the DNA yielded D and trimming. Within this sample are hundreds of thousands of clones, with 83% of them counted one time only. The ten largest account for 4.8% of the sample.

In the prospective study, participants were roughly 18 to 95 years old, resided in about two dozen geographic areas of the United States, and were enrolled through a virtual design. In the prospective study, participants were assigned to cohorts based on the clinical history participants reported in a screening survey and a study questionnaire. Exposed participants were defined as having been in contact with someone with a PCR-confirmed or clinician-diagnosed COVID-19 case within 2 weeks of study entry. Each participant in the prospective study had whole blood, serum and a nasopharyngeal or oropharyngeal swab collected by mobile phlebotomists. Over a roughly two-month period, participants in the prospective study had the option of providing additional blood draws and questionnaires. Before DNA extraction, prospective study blood samples were shipped either frozen or at room temperature. This sample was taken from a study of blood T cell repertoires in COVID-19 (dated by TCRdb to the early 2020s). Describing the broader study: Samples covering the acute and convalescent phases of COVID-19 were provided by collaborators in the United States, Italy and Spain. The dataset comprised deeply sampled blood TCRbeta repertoires from subjects exposed to, actively infected with, or recovered from COVID-19. Where available, HLA class I and class II types were taken from metadata supplied by the sample provider and were not determined by assay-based typing. Samples were obtained from the ongoing ImmuneRACE study (first 160 participants) and from 1,254 subjects provided by 6 global collaborators. A freely available public database, intended as a resource for researchers studying the immune response to SARS-CoV-2, is where the repertoires were released. The prospective study material was composed of cDNA or gDNA derived from T cells, B-cell-depleted T cells, or PBMCs. Sample metadata almost always included a de-identified subject ID, COVID-19 status, age in years and sex. Broader findings and caveats from the paper: The quantity of clinical and demographic metadata differed by source and by participant and was supplied without curation.

Relative to germline, V is 2 bases shorter and J is 10 bases shorter, with 19 bases between their ends. Spanning cysteine to phenylalanine, the CDR3 consists of 15 amino acids. The retained sequence is limited to the CDR3, 45 bases, with the frame set at the first base. CDR1 and CDR2 are read off the germline V gene as SGHRS and YFSETQ. Material: PBMCs or T cells enriched from blood (not recorded which). The TCR comes from a woman in her forties or fifties who had been exposed to COVID-19. The rearranged chain carries TRBV5-1 and TRBJ2-1, with the D gene not confidently named. CDR3 sequence: CASSLSPQEASEQFF. The DNA is as follows: TGCGCCAGCAGCTTATCTCCCCAAGAAGCCTCGGAGCAGTTCTTC.